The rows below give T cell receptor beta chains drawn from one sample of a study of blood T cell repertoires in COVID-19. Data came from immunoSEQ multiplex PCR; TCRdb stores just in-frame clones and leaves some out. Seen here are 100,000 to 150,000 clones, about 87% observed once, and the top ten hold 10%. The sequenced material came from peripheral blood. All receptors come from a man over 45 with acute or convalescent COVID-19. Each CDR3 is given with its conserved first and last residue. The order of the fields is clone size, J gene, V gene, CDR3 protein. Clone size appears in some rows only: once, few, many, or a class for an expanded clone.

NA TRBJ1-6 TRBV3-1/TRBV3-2 CASSPLTGSPLHF
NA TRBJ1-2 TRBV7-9 CASSLAPQDGYTF
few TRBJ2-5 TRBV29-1 CSVLKAGETQYF
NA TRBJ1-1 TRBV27 CASSLWGLNTEAFF
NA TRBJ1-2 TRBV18 CASSPEVLLTPANYGYTF
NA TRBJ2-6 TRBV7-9 CASSFNGANVLTF
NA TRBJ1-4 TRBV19 CASSIGRKGQGPGKLFF
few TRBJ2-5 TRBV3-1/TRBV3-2 CASSQDLDRPETQYF
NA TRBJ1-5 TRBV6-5 CASVVSGSNQPQHF
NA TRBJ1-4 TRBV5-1 CASSATPAEKLFF
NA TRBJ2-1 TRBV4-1 CASSPGLAGENEQFF
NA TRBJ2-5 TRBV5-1 CASSPALAGVETQYF
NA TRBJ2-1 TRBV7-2 CASSLGDSLLYEQFF
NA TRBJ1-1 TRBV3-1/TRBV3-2 CASSQGREAFF
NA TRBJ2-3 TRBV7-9 CASSLERAFLGGSTDTQYF
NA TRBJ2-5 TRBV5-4 CASSSDRQETQYF
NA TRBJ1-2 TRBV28 CASNSWDREFGYTF
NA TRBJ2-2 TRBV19 CASTSRQGSFGELFF
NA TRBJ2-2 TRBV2 CASRVKGDTGELFF
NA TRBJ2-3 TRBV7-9 CASRESGQADTQYF
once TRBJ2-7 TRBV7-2 CASSLGTSGRPEQYF
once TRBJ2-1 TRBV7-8 CASSLRAGTVPRYNEQFF
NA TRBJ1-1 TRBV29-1 CSALNTEAFF
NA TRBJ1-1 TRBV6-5 CASIQGSTRNTEAFF
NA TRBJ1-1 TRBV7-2 CASRPGFSGTEAFF
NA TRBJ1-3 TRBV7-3 CASSQNPGNTIYF
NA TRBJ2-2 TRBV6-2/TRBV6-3 CASSYESGVTGELFF
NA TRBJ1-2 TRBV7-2 CASSLEAGTYGYTF
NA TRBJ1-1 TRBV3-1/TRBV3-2 CASSRPGRETEAFF
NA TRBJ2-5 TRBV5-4 CASSPLGRRREETQYF
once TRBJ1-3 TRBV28 CASSLDGSQVGNTIYF
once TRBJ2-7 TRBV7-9 CASSPKQGEPEQYF
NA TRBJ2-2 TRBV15 CATRQNGELFF
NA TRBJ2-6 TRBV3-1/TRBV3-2 CASSPQGTGANVLTF
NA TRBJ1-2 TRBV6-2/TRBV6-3 CASSYSKGAYGYTF
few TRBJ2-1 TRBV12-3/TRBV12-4 CASSGGQYNEQFF
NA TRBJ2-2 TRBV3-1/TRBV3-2 CASSQYRGRTGELFF
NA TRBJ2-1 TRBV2 CASSDSKDRLKTNEQFF
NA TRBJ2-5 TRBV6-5 CASSYVQGRTETQYF
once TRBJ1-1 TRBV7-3 CASSLLAGNTEAFF
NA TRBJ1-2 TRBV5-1 CASSPGTGGDYGYTF
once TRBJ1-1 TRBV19 CASSFRTPGGGTEAFF